This entry describes one T cell receptor beta chain. The antigen is unknown. Repertoires were generated with immunoSEQ multiplex PCR, while TCRdb's copy carries only in-frame clones and drops some. Of about 93,000 clones in the sample, approximately 86% were seen once. This specimen belongs to a study of T cell responses to AZD1222 COVID-19 vaccine. The V end was cut by 4 bases, the J end by 10 bases, with 11 bases between. The CDR3 spans 12 residues. The V gene's germline CDR1 is LGHDT and CDR2 YNNKEL (reference sequence). Overall study results and limits: Clonal diversity was possibly underestimated, and the donors were mostly white British, with more females. AZD1222 recipients seropositive at baseline numbered only six or seven. Spike-specific TCR breadth and depth both grew after two AZD1222 doses. Repertoire sampling happened only post peak T cell response.

V gene TRBV3-1 (or the pseudogene TRBV3-2) combines with J gene TRBJ2-4, with a weak D call TRBD2 (6 bases). The sequence was obtained from an adult in good health. The sequencing here drew on peripheral blood, taken on day 0 of AZD1222 vaccination. In DNA, the CDR3 is TGTGCCAGCAGCCTCCTGGCGGGGATTCAGTACTTC. Amino acids: CASSLLAGIQYF.